Shown below are 22 T cell receptor beta chains from a single sample sequenced in a study of cytomegalovirus exposure and HLA in healthy donors. The PCR had 60 Vbeta and 13 Jbeta primers. Produced via immunoSEQ multiplex PCR; TCRdb's table is partial and in-frame only. This repertoire shows 100,000 to 150,000 clones, about 81% found once; its top ten account for about 1.1%. The sequenced sample consisted of PBMCs. Every receptor here comes from a woman in her 30s in good health and CMV-seronegative.

This sequence joins TRBV12-5 and TRBJ1-4, with D perhaps matching TRBD1 (6 bases). The germline V and J ends were trimmed by 1 base and 8 bases, with 14 bases remaining between them. Germline V gene lookup returns CDR1 LGHNT and CDR2 FRNRAP. The CDR3 contains 15 residues. The CDR3 here is CASGLGDIRGEKLFF. In nucleotides, the CDR3 is TGTGCTAGTGGTTTGGGGGACATACGTGGGGAAAAACTGTTTTTT.

Of note for this clone: Other DNA sequences within the sample encode an identical CDR3. The chain uses TRBV7-3 and TRBJ2-3; 11 bases line up with TRBD2. The CDR3 contains 16 residues. After removal of 1 base from V and 0 bases from J, the junction contained 0 bases not matched to a gene. Germline V gene sequence: CDR1 SGHTA, CDR2 FQGTGA. The CDR3 DNA follows: TGTGCCAGCAGCTTAAGACTAGCGGGGAGCACAGATACGCAGTATTTT. This encodes CASSLRLAGSTDTQYF.

The chain recombines TRBV29-1 with TRBJ2-7; 7 nucleotides agree with TRBD1. Trimming took 8 bases from V and 4 from J; bases not matched to a gene: 11. The CDR3 contains 13 residues. Germline CDR1 SQVTM, CDR2 ANQGSEA. Written as DNA, the CDR3 is TGCAGCTATGGTCGACAGGGCCGGTACGAGCAGTACTTC. It is translated as CSYGRQGRYEQYF.

The rearrangement links TRBV7-9 to TRBJ2-7; 9 bases are shared with TRBD1. J was trimmed by 6 bases and V by 1 base; bases with no gene match: 10. CDR1 and CDR2 (germline): SEHNR, FQNEAQ (reference sequence). The CDR3 contains 16 residues. The CDR3 region has the DNA TGTGCCAGCAGCTTAGGGGTGGGACAGGGAATGTTCGAGCAGTACTTC. Translated: CASSLGVGQGMFEQYF.

The J gene is TRBJ1-2, the V gene TRBV2; TRBD1 might be the D (5 bases). This CDR3 spans 15 amino acids. Germline V lookup: CDR1 SNHLY, CDR2 FYNNEI. Deletions cut 1 base from V and 8 bases from J, with 17 bases between. The CDR3 region has the DNA TGTGCCAGCAGTGAAGGGGGAGGGGTTTTAGGGGGCTACACCTTC. It codes for CASSEGGGVLGGYTF.

The chain uses TRBV30 and TRBJ2-1; maybe TRBD2 (5 bases). Germline loops: CDR1 GTSNPN, CDR2 SVGIG (reference sequence). The V gene lost 3 bases and the J gene lost 6 bases, with 9 bases spanning the gap. The CDR3 totals 12 residues. Written as DNA, the CDR3 is TGTGCCTGGAGGGTAAGCGGCAATGAGCAGTTCTTC. Protein product: CAWRVSGNEQFF. Filled out from reference TRBV30 and TRBJ2-1, the complete variable domain reads SQTIHQWPATLVQPVGSPLSLECTVEGTSNPNLYWYRQAAGRGLQLLFYSVGIGQISSEVPQNLSASRPQDRQFILSSKKLLLSDSGFYLCAWRVSGNEQFFGPGTRLTVL.

The V and J genes are TRBV6-6 and TRBJ2-3; TRBD2 aligns across 9 bases. The CDR3 contains 15 residues. J lost 1 base, V lost 5 bases, and 4 bases had no gene match. In germline, CDR1 is MNHNY, CDR2 SVGAGI (reference sequence). CDR3 DNA sequence: TGTGCCAGCAGTCTTTTAGCGGGGGGCACAGATACGCAGTATTTT. Encoded protein: CASSLLAGGTDTQYF.

The chain carries TRBV11-2 and TRBJ2-5; 8 bases line up with TRBD1. CDR3 length: 15 residues. Germline V gene lookup returns CDR1 SGHAT and CDR2 FQNNGV. The J segment lost 1 base and the V segment lost 6 bases, leaving 7 bases of the junction unmatched. CDR3 nucleotides: TGTGCCAGCAGTTATGGGACAGGTCGCCAAGAGACCCAGTACTTC. Protein product: CASSYGTGRQETQYF.

This rearrangement joins TRBV18 to TRBJ1-5, with 9 bases fitting TRBD1. CDR1 is KGHSH and CDR2 is LQKENI in the germline V gene. The CDR3 totals 15 residues. The trim removed 4 bases at V and 4 bases at J, leaving 5 bases unmatched. CDR3 nucleotide sequence: TGTGCCAGCTCACGGACAGGGGTGGGGAATCAGCCCCAGCATTTT. It specifies CASSRTGVGNQPQHF. Complete variable domain (other parts from reference TRBV18 and TRBJ1-5): NAGVMQNPRHLVRRRGQEARLRCSPMKGHSHVYWYRQLPEEGLKFMVYLQKENIIDESGMPKERFSAEFPKEGPSILRIQQVVRGDSAAYFCASSRTGVGNQPQHFGDGTRLSIL.

This chain connects TRBV28 to TRBJ2-7; D is perhaps TRBD1 (8 bases). The germline V and J ends were trimmed by 6 bases and 4 bases, with 13 bases remaining between them. The germline V gene encodes CDR1 MDHEN and CDR2 SYDVKM. CDR3 length: 13 amino acids. In DNA, the CDR3 is TGTGCCAGCAGAGCGGGGACAGGATACGAGCAGTACTTC. The encoded protein is CASRAGTGYEQYF.

The sample holds a few counts of this clone. This chain uses TRBV27 with TRBJ1-2; possibly TRBD1 for D (6 bases). The germline V gene encodes CDR1 MNHEY and CDR2 SMNVEV (reference sequence). CDR3 length: 16 amino acids. Trimming removed 6 bases at V and 4 bases at J, with 21 bases between. CDR3 sequence (DNA): TGTGCCAGCAGGGGTGCCCCAGGGGCGCAGGGCTATGGCTACACCTTC. It yields the protein CASRGAPGAQGYGYTF.

The chain couples TRBV7-3 to TRBJ2-1; 10 positions match TRBD2. Germline CDR1 reads SGHTA; CDR2 reads FQGTGA. V shed 3 bases, J shed 8 bases, and the junction held 7 bases outside the gene matches. There are 15 residues in the CDR3. CDR3 residues: CASSFLAGGSDEQFF. DNA of the CDR3: TGTGCCAGCAGCTTCTTAGCGGGAGGATCCGATGAGCAGTTCTTC.

This clone was found a few times. V is TRBV11-2 and J is TRBJ1-3; tentative D call: TRBD1 (6 bases). With 0 bases removed from V and 2 bases from J, the gap between germline ends came to 11 bases. CDR3 size: 16 residues. From germline, CDR1 is SGHAT and CDR2 FQNNGV. The CDR3 is CASSLDLGGTGNTIYF. The CDR3 nucleotides are TGTGCCAGCAGCTTAGATTTAGGGGGAACTGGAAACACCATATATTTT.

This sequence joins TRBV5-1 and TRBJ1-1, with TRBD1 matching 10 bases. V lost 2 bases, J lost 4 bases, and 5 bases stayed unmatched. The germline V gene encodes CDR1 SGHRS and CDR2 YFSETQ. The CDR3 runs 15 residues. CDR3 DNA: TGCGCCAGCAGCTTCGGGACAGGGGATGGCACTGAAGCTTTCTTT. It encodes CASSFGTGDGTEAFF.

This clone was detected only a few times. The chain uses TRBV7-8 and TRBJ1-4, with D possibly being TRBD1 (5 bases). With 7 bases removed from V and 3 bases from J, the gap between germline ends came to 18 bases. The CDR3 sequence is 16 residues long. The germline gives CDR1 SGHVS, CDR2 FQNEAQ. This chain's CDR3 is CASTLLGGLANEKLFF. As DNA, the CDR3 is TGTGCCAGCACCCTTCTGGGGGGGTTGGCTAATGAAAAACTGTTTTTT. Supplemented by reference TRBV7-8 and TRBJ1-4, the full variable domain reads GAGVSQSPRYKVAKRGQDVALRCDPISGHVSLFWYQQALGQGPEFLTYFQNEAQLDKSGLPSDRFFAERPEGSVSTLKIQRTQQEDSAVYLCASTLLGGLANEKLFFGSGTQLSVL.

The CDR3: CASSSLERRGYTEAFF. CDR3 bases: TGTGCCAGCAGCTCTCTCGAGCGGAGGGGATACACTGAAGCTTTCTTT. The gene calls are TRBV7-9 and TRBJ1-1; tentatively, D is TRBD1 (5 bases). This CDR3 has 16 amino acids. V was clipped by 4 bases and J by 3 bases, with 18 bases between them. The V gene's germline CDR1 is SEHNR and CDR2 FQNEAQ (reference sequence).

This clone was found once. V is TRBV7-2 and J is TRBJ1-5; the D is unclear. CDR3 length: 15 amino acids. V lost 6 bases and J lost 2, with 14 bases in between. Germline lookup yields CDR1 SGHTA and CDR2 FQGNSA. The CDR3 DNA reads TGTGCCAGCAGTTGGACTTCGGTCGGCAATCAGCCCCAGCATTTT. This gives the protein CASSWTSVGNQPQHF.

Note on this clone: A read error may produce the germline difference seen at one junction end. The chain employs TRBV7-7 and TRBJ2-2, with TRBD2 as a possible D gene (6 bases). Germline lookup yields CDR1 SSHAT and CDR2 FNYEAQ (reference sequence). The CDR3 runs 16 residues. The CDR3: CASSLQRGMNTGELFF. The CDR3 DNA follows: TGTGCTAGCAGCTTACAACGCGGGATGAACACCGGGGAGCTGTTTTTT. The entire variable domain, with the rest obtained from reference TRBV7-7 and TRBJ2-2, is as follows: GAGVSQSPRYKVTKRGQDVTLRCDPISSHATLYWYQQALGQGPEFLTYFNYEAQPDKSGLPSDRFSAERPEGSISTLTIQRTEQRDSAMYRCASSLQRGMNTGELFFGEGSRLTVL.

This clone was observed a few times. The genes are TRBV6-1 and TRBJ2-6, with 7 positions matching TRBD1. The J segment lost 4 bases and the V segment lost 5 bases, leaving 5 bases of the junction unmatched. Germline values: CDR1 MNHNS, CDR2 SASEGT. This CDR3 has 15 residues. CDR3 DNA sequence: TGTGCCAGCAGTACTCAGGGGGACGGGGCCAACGTCCTGACTTTC. Its protein product is CASSTQGDGANVLTF.

The sample holds a few counts of this clone. The chain links TRBV5-1 to TRBJ1-4; D may be TRBD1 (6 bases). Germline loops: CDR1 SGHRS, CDR2 YFSETQ. V lost 0 bases, J lost 8 bases, and 8 bases lay in between. The length of the CDR3 is 13 residues. CDR3 sequence: CASSLGQGEKLFF. The DNA for the CDR3 is TGCGCCAGCAGCTTGGGGCAGGGGGAAAAACTGTTTTTT.

This clone was detected only a few times. The chain employs TRBV11-1 and TRBJ2-7; the match to TRBD1 covers 7 bases. The length of the CDR3 is 14 residues. In germline, CDR1 is SGHAT, CDR2 FQDESV (reference sequence). Germline trimming cut 3 bases from V and 6 bases from J; bases unmatched to any gene: 8. Here the CDR3 reads CASSFGTERSEQYF. CDR3 nucleotides: TGTGCCAGCAGCTTCGGGACAGAGCGGTCCGAGCAGTACTTC.

V usage is TRBV19 and J usage is TRBJ2-5; maybe TRBD1 (6 bases). The germline V gene has CDR1 LNHDA and CDR2 SQIVND (reference sequence). The CDR3 has 15 amino acids. V lost 3 bases and J lost 2, with 13 bases in between. The CDR3 bases are TGTGCCAGTAGTATTGGACGGGACATACAAGAGACCCAGTACTTC. Its protein is CASSIGRDIQETQYF.